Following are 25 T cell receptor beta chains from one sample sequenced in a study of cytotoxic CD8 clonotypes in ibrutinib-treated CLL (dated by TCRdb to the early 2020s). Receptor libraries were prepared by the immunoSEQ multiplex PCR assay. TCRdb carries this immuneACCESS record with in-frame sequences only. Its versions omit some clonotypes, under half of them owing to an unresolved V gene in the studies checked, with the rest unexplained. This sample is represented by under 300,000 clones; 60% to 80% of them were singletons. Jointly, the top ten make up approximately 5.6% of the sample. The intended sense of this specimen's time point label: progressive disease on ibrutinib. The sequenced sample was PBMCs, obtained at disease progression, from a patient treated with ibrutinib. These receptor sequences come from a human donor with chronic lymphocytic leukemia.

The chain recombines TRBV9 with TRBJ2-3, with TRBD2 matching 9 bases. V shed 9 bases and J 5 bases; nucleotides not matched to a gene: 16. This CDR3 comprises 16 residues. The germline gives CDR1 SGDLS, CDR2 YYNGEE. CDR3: CATHKTAGGPEDTQYF. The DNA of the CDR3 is TGTGCCACACATAAAACGGCGGGGGGGCCTGAAGATACGCAGTATTTT.

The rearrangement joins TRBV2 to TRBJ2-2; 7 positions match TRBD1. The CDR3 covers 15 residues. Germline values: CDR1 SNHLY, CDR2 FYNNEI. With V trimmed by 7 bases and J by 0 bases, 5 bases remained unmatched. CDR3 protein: CASTSGTANTGELFF. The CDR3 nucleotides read TGTGCCAGCACTTCCGGGACAGCGAACACCGGGGAGCTGTTTTTT.

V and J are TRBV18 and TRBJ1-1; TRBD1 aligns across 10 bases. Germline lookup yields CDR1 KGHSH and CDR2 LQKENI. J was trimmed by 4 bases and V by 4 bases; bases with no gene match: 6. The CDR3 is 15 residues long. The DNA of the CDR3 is TGTGCCAGCTCACGCGACAGGGGGCTTGGCACTGAAGCTTTCTTT. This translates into CASSRDRGLGTEAFF.

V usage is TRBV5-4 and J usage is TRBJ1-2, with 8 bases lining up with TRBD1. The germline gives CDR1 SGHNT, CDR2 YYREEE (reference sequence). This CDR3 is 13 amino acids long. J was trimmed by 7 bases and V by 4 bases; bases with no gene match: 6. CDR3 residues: CASSPQGVGGYTF. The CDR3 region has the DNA TGTGCCAGCAGCCCACAGGGGGTAGGTGGCTACACCTTC.

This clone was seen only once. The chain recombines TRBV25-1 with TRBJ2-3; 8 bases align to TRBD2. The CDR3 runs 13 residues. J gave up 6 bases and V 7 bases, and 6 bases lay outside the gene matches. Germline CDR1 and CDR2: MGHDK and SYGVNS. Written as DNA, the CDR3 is TGTGCCAGCAAGCCGGGGGGGTCGGATACGCAGTATTTT. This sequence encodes CASKPGGSDTQYF.

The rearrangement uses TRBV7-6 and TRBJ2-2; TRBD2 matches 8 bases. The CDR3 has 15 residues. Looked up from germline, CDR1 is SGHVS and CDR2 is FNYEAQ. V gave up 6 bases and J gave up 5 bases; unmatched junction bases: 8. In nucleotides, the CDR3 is TGTGCCAGCAGACCGGGACTAGTCGGGACCGGGGAGCTGTTTTTT. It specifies CASRPGLVGTGELFF.

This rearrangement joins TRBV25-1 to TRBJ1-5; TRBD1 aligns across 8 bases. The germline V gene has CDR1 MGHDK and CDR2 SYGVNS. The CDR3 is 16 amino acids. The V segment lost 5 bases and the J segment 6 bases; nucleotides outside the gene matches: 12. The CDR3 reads CASSHPRGRGGQPQHF. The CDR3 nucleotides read TGTGCCAGCAGTCATCCCAGGGGGCGAGGGGGTCAGCCCCAGCATTTT. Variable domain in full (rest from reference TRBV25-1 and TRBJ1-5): EADIYQTPRYLVIGTGKKITLECSQTMGHDKMYWYQQDPGMELHLIHYSYGVNSTEKGDLSSESTVSRIRTEHFPLTLESARPSHTSQYLCASSHPRGRGGQPQHFGDGTRLSIL.

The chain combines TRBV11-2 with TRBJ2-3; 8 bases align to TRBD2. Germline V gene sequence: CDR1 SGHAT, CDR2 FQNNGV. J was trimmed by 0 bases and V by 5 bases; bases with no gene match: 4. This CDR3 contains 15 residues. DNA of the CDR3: TGTGCCAGCAGCGCCGGACTAGCAAGCACAGATACGCAGTATTTT. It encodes CASSAGLASTDTQYF.

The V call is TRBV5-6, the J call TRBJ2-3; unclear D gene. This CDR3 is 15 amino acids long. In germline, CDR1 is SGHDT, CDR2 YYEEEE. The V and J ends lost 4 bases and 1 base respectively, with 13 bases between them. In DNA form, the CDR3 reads TGTGCCAGCAGCCTCAGAGGCCCGCGCACAGATACGCAGTATTTT. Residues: CASSLRGPRTDTQYF.

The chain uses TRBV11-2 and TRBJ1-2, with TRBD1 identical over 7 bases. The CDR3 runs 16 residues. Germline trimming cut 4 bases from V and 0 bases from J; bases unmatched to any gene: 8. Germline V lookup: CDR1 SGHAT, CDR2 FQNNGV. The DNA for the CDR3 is TGTGCCAGCAGCTCTCGAACCGACAGGGCTAACTATGGCTACACCTTC. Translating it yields CASSSRTDRANYGYTF.

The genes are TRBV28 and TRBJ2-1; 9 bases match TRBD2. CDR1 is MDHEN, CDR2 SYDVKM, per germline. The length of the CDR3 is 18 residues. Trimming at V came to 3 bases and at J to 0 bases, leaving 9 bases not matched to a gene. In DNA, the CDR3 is TGTGCCAGCAGTTTTTTGAGACTAGCGGTTAGCTCCTACAATGAGCAGTTCTTC. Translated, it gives CASSFLRLAVSSYNEQFF.

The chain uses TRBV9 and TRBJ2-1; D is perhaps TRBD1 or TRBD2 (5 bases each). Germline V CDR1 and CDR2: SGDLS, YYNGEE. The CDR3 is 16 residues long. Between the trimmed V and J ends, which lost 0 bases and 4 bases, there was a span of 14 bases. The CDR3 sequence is CASSVEGTRFYNEQFF. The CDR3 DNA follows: TGTGCCAGCAGCGTAGAGGGGACGCGATTTTACAATGAGCAGTTCTTC.

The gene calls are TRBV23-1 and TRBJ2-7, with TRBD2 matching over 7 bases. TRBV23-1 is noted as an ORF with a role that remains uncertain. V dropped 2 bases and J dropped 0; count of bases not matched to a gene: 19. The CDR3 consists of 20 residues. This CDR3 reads CASSQISRGRLAVSSYEQYF. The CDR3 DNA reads TGCGCCAGCAGTCAAATATCCCGAGGCAGGCTAGCGGTAAGCTCCTACGAGCAGTACTTC.

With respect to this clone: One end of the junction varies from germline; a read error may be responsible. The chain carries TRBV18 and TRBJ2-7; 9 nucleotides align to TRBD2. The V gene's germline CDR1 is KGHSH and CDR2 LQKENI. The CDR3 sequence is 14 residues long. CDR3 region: CASSPPSGGPDKDF. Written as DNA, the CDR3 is TGTGCCAGCTCACCACCGAGCGGGGGGCCCGACAAGGACTTC.

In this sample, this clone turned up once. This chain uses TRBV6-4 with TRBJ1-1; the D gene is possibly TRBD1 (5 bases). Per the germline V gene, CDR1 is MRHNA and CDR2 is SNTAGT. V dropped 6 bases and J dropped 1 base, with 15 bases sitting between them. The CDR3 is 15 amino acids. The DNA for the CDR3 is TGTGCCAGCAGCGAAACGGGAGGGGAGAACACTGAAGCTTTCTTT. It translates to CASSETGGENTEAFF.

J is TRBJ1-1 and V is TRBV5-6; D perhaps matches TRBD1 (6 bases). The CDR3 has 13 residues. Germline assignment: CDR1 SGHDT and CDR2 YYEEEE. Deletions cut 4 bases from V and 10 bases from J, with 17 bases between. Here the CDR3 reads CASSPTWEGGAFF. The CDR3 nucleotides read TGTGCCAGCAGCCCTACATGGGAGGGGGGAGCTTTCTTT.

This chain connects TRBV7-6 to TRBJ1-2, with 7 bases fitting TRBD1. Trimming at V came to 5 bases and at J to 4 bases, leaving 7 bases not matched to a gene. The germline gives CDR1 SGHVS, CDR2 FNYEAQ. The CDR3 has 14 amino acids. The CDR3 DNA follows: TGTGCCAGCAGCCCTTCGACAGGGAGCTATGGCTACACCTTC. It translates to CASSPSTGSYGYTF.

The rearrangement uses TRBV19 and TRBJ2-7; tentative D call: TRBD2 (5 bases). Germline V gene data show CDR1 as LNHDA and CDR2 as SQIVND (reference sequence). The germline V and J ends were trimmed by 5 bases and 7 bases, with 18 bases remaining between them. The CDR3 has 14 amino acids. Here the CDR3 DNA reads TGTGCCAGTAGTCCTCCTAAGAAGACGGGGGAGCAGTACTTC. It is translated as CASSPPKKTGEQYF.

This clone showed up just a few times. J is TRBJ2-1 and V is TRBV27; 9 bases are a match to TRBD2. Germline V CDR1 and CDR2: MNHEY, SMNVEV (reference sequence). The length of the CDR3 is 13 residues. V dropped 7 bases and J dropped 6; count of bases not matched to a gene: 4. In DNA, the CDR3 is TGTGCCAGCACGCGGACTAGCGTCAATGAGCAGTTCTTC. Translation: CASTRTSVNEQFF.

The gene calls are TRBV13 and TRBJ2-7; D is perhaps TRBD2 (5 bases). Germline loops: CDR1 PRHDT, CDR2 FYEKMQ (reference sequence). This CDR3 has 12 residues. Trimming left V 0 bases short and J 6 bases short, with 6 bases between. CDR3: CASSLGRGEQYF. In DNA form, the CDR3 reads TGTGCCAGCAGCTTAGGCCGGGGCGAGCAGTACTTC.

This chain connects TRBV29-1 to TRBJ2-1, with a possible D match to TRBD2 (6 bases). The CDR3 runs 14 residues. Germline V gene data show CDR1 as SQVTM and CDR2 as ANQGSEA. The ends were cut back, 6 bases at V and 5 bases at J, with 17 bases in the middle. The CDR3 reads CSVRRGEGNNEQFF. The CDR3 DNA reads TGCAGCGTGAGGAGGGGTGAAGGCAACAATGAGCAGTTCTTC.

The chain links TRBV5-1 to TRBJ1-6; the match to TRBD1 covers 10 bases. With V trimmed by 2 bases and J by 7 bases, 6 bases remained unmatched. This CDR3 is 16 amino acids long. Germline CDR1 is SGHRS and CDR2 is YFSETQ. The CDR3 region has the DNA TGCGCCAGCAGCTTCCTGCCGGGACAGGGGAATTCACCCCTCCACTTT. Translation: CASSFLPGQGNSPLHF.

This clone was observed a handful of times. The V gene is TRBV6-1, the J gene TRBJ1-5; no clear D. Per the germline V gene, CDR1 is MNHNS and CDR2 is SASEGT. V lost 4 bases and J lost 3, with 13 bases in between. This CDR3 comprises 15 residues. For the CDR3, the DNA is TGTGCCAGCAGTGTCCTCGGTGGGGACAATCAGCCCCAGCATTTT. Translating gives CASSVLGGDNQPQHF.

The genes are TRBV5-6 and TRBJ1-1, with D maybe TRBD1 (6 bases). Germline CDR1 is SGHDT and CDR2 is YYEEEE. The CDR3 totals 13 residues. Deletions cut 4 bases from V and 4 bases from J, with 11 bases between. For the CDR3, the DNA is TGTGCCAGCAGCCGCGGACAGCTCACTGAAGCTTTCTTT. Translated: CASSRGQLTEAFF.

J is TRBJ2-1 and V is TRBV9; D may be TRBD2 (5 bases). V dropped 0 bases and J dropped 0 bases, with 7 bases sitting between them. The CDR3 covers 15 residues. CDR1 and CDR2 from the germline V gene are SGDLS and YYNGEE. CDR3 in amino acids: CASSVVGSSYNEQFF. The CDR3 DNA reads TGTGCCAGCAGCGTAGTAGGGAGCTCCTACAATGAGCAGTTCTTC.